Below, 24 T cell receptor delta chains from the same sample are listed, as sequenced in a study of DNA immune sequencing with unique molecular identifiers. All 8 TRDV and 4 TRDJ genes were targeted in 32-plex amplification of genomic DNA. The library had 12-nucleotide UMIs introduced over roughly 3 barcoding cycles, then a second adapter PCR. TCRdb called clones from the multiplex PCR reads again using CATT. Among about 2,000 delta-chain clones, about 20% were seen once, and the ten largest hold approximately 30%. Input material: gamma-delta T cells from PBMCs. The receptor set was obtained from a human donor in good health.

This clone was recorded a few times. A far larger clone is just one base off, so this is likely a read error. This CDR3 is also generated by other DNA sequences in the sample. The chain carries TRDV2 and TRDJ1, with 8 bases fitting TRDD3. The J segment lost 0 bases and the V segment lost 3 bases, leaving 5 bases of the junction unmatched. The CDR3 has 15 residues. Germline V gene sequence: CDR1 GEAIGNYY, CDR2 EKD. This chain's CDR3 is CACDPLGVYTDKLIF. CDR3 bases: TGTGCCTGTGACCCACTGGGGGTATACACCGATAAACTCATCTTT.

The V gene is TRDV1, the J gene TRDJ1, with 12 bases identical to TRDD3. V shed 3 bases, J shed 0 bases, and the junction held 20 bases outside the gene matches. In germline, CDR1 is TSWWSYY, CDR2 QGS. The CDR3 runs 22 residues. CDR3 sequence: CALGEDFPLGDTRPPYTDKLIF. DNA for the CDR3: TGTGCTCTTGGGGAGGACTTCCCTCTGGGGGATACGCGACCCCCGTACACCGATAAACTCATCTTT.

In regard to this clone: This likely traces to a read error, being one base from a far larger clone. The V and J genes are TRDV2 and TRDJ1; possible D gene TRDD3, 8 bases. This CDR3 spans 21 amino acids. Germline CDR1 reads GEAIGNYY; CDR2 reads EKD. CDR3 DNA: TGTGCCTGTGACAAAGTTCCTACCGGGGGGGATAATGGCCCTTACACCGGTAAACTCATCTTT. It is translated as CACDKVPTGGDNGPYTGKLIF.

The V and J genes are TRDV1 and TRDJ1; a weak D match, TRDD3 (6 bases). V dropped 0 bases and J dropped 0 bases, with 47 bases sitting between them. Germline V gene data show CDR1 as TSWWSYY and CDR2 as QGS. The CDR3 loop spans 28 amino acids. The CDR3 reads CALGELISFSPPGLTWGSTTRYTDKLIF. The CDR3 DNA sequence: TGTGCTCTTGGGGAACTGATATCTTTTAGCCCACCCGGCCTAACGTGGGGGTCTACAACAAGGTACACCGATAAACTCATCTTT.

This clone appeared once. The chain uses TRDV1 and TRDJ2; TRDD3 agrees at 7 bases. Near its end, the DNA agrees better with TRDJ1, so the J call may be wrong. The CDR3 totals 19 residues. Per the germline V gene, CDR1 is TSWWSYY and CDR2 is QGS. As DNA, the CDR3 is TGTGCTCTTGGGGACCTCCGGGCTTCGGGGGGGATGTACACCGATAAACTCATCTTT. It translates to CALGDLRASGGMYTDKLIF.

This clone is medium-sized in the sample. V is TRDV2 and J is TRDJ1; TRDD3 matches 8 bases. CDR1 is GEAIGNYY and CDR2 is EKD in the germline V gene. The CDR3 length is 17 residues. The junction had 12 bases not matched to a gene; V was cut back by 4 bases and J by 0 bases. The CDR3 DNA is TGTGCCTGTGATTTACTTACTGGGGGCCTCAACACCGATAAACTCATCTTT. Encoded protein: CACDLLTGGLNTDKLIF.

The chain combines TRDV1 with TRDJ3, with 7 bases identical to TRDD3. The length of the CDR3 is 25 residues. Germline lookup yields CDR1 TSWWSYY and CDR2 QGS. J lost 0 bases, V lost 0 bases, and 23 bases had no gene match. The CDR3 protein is CALGELVLIPGDSPLSSWDTRQMFF. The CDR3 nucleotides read TGTGCTCTTGGGGAACTAGTTTTAATCCCGGGGGATTCTCCCCTCAGCTCCTGGGACACCCGACAGATGTTTTTC.

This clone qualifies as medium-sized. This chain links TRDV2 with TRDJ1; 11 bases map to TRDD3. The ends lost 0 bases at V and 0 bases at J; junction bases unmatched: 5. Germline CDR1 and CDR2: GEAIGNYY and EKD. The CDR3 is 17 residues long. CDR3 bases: TGTGCCTGTGACACCTTGGGGGATACGATGTACACCGATAAACTCATCTTT. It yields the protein CACDTLGDTMYTDKLIF.

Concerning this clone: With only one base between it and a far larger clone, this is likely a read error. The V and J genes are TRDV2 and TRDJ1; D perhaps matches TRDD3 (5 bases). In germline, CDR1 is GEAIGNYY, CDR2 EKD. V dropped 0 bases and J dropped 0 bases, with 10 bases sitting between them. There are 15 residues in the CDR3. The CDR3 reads CACDTLGSNTDKLIF. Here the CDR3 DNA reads TGTGCCTGTGACACCTTGGGGTCAAACACCGATAAACTCATCTTT.

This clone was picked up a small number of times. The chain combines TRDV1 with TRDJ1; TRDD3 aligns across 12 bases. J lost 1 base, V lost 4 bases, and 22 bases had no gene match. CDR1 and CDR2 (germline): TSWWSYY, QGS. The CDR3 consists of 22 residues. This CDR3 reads CALGGTSHWGILGPSFTDKLIF. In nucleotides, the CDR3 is TGTGCTCTTGGGGGAACTTCCCACTGGGGGATACTGGGGCCCTCTTTCACCGATAAACTCATCTTT.

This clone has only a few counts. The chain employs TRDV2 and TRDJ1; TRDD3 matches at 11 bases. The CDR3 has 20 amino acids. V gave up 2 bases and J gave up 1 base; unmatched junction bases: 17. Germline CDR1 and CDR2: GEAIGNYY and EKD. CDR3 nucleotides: TGTGCCTGTGACAACGTCGTGGGGGATACGAATTTCTTAGCCACCGATAAACTCATCTTT. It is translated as CACDNVVGDTNFLATDKLIF.

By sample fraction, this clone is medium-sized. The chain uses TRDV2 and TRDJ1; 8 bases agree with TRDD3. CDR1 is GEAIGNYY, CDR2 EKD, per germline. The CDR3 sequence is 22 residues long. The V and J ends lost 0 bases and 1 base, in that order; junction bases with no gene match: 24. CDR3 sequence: CACDTVGDSTGGRAGTTDKLIF. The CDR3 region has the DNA TGTGCCTGTGACACCGTGGGGGACAGTACTGGGGGTAGGGCTGGTACCACCGATAAACTCATCTTT.

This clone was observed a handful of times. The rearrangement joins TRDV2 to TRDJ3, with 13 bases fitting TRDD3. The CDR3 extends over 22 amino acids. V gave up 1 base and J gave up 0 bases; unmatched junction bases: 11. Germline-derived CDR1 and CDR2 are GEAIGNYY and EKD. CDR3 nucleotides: TGTGCCTGTGACACAATCGCTACTGGGGGATACGGCCCCTCCTGGGACACCCGACAGATGTTTTTC. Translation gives CACDTIATGGYGPSWDTRQMFF.

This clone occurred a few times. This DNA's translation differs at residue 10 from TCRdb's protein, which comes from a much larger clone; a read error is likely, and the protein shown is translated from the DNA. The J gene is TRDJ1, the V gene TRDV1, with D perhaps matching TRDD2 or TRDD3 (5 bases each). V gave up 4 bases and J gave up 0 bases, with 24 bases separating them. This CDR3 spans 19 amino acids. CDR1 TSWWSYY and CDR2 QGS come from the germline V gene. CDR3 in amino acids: CALGAFYYDRGLYTDKLIF. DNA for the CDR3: TGTGCTCTTGGGGCCTTCTACTACGACCGGGGGTTATACACCGATAAACTCATCTTT.

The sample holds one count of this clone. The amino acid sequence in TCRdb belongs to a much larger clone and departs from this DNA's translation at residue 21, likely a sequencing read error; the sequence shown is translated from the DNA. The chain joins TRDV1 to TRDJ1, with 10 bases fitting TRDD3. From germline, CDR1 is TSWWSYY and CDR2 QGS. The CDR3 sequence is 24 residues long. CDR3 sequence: CALGELFDRELIGGYRVYTDNLIF. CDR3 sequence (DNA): TGTGCTCTTGGGGAACTGTTCGATCGAGAGCTTATTGGGGGATACCGCGTTTACACCGATAACCTCATCTTT.

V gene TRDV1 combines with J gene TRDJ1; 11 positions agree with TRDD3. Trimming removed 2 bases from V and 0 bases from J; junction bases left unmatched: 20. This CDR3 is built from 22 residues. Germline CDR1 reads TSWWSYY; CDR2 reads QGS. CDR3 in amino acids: CALGEVPLNLLGDNQNTDKLIF. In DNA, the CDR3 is TGTGCTCTTGGGGAAGTCCCCCTAAATTTACTGGGGGATAATCAGAACACCGATAAACTCATCTTT.

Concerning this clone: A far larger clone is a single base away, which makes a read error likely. In nucleotides, the CDR3 is TGTGCTCTTGGGGCGATAGGCCTACCCACCGGGTACTGGGGGAGACCCCATTGTTTGACAGAACAACTCTTCTTT. Residues: CALGAIGLPTGYWGRPHCLTEQLFF. V is TRDV1 and J is TRDJ2, with 9 nucleotides matching TRDD3. This CDR3 spans 25 amino acids. Germline CDR1 and CDR2: TSWWSYY and QGS.

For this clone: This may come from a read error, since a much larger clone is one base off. The CDR3 DNA reads as TGTGCCTGTGACACCTTACAGTCGACTGGGGGATACGCGTACGATAAACTCATCTTT. Translating it yields CACDTLQSTGGYAYDKLIF. This rearrangement joins TRDV2 to TRDJ1, with TRDD3 identical over 13 bases. With V trimmed by 0 bases and J by 4 bases, 13 bases remained unmatched. CDR1 and CDR2 from the germline V gene are GEAIGNYY and EKD. The CDR3 loop spans 19 amino acids.

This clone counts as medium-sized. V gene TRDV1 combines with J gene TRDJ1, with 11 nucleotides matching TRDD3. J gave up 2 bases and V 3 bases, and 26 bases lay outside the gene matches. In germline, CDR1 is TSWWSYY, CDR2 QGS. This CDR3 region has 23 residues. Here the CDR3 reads CALGDWIPFLVIGGYGWTDKLIF. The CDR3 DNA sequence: TGTGCTCTTGGGGACTGGATTCCTTTCCTCGTGATTGGGGGATACGGGTGGACCGATAAACTCATCTTT.

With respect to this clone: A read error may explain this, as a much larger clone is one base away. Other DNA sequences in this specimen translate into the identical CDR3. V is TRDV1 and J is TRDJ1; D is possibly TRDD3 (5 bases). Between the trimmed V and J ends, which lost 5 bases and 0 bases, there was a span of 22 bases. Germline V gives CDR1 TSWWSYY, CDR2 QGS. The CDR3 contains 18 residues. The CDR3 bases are TGTGCTCTTGGGCTTAATCTGGGCGACCTCCTGTACACCGATAAACTCATCTTT. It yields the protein CALGLNLGDLLYTDKLIF.

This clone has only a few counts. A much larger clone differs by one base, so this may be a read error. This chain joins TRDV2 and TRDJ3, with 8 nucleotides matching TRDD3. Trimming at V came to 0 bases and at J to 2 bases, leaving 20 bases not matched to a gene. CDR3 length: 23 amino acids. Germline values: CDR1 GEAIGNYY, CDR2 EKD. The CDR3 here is CACDTPGTGGPQGWTWDTRQMFF. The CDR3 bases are TGTGCCTGTGACACCCCCGGTACTGGGGGCCCTCAGGGATGGACCTGGGACACCCGACAGATGTTTTTC.

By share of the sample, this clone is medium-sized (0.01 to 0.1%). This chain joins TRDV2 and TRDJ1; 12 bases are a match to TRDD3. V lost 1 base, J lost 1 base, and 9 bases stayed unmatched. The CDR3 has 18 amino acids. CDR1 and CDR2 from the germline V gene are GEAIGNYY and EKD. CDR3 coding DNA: TGTGCCTGTGACACTGTACTGGGGGATACTCGTACCACCGATAAACTCATCTTT. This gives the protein CACDTVLGDTRTTDKLIF.

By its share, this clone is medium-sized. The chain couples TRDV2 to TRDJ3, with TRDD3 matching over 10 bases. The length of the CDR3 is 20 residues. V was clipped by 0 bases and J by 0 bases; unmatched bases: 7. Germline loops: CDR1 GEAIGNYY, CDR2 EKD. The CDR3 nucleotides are TGTGCCTGTGACACCACTACTGGGGGATCAATCTCCTGGGACACCCGACAGATGTTTTTC. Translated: CACDTTTGGSISWDTRQMFF.

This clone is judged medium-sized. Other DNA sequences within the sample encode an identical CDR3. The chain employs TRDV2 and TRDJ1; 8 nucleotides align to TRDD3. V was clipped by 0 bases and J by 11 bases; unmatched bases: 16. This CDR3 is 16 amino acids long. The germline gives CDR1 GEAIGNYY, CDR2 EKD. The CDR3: CACDTLGDPPTRGLIF. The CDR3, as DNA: TGTGCCTGTGACACCCTGGGGGACCCCCCGACCCGGGGGCTCATCTTT.